The rows below give T cell receptor beta chains drawn from one sample of a study of spatial heterogeneity in lung cancer. TCRdb passed the 5' RACE reads through MiXCR, listing each CDR3 protein once. The table shows 20,000 to 30,000 distinct CDR3 sequences, with 8.8% occurring only once. Sequences were derived from lung tumor tissue, sampled at surgery. These receptors were taken from a male donor with early-stage non-small cell lung cancer. CDR3s include the opening cysteine and the closing phenylalanine or tryptophan. The order of the fields is clone size, V gene, D gene, J gene, CDR3 DNA, CDR3 protein. D genes are given only for firm matches. Part of the rows lack a size; the others show once, few, many or a class for expanded clones.

abundance: NA
v_gene: TRBV7-2
d_gene: NA
j_gene: TRBJ2-3
CDR3nt: TGTGCCAGCAGCTCAAGGGGACCTCAAGGCACAGATACGCAGTATTTT
CDR3aa: CASSSRGPQGTDTQYF

abundance: NA
v_gene: TRBV4-1
d_gene: TRBD1
j_gene: TRBJ2-2
CDR3nt: TGCGCCAGCAGCCAAGGAGGAAGGGACAGACATTCGAACACCGGGGAGCTGTTTTTT
CDR3aa: CASSQGGRDRHSNTGELFF

abundance: many
v_gene: TRBV29-1
d_gene: NA
j_gene: TRBJ2-3
CDR3nt: TGCAGCGCATCTGGGCAGGGGTTCACAGATACGCAGTATTTT
CDR3aa: CSASGQGFTDTQYF

abundance: once
v_gene: TRBV29-1
d_gene: TRBD2
j_gene: TRBJ2-5
CDR3nt: TGCAGCGTTGCCCGGACTAGCGGCCAAGAGACCCAGTACTTC
CDR3aa: CSVARTSGQETQYF

abundance: NA
v_gene: TRBV20-1
d_gene: NA
j_gene: TRBJ2-7
CDR3nt: TGCAGTGCTAGACCGCTACAGGGCGGGGGCCTGGCAGGGGAGCAGTACTTC
CDR3aa: CSARPLQGGGLAGEQYF

abundance: few
v_gene: TRBV20-1
d_gene: NA
j_gene: TRBJ2-4
CDR3nt: TGCAGTGCCAAGCCAACAGTCGGGATTAAAAACATTCAGTACTTC
CDR3aa: CSAKPTVGIKNIQYF

abundance: few
v_gene: TRBV21-1
d_gene: NA
j_gene: TRBJ2-3
CDR3nt: TGTGCCAGCAGCAAAGCGGCCAAGCCTAGCACAGATACGCAGTATTTT
CDR3aa: CASSKAAKPSTDTQYF

abundance: NA
v_gene: TRBV27
d_gene: NA
j_gene: TRBJ2-6
CDR3nt: TGTGCCAGCACCGCAGGTGGCTCTGGGGCCAACGTCCTGACTTTC
CDR3aa: CASTAGGSGANVLTF

abundance: many
v_gene: TRBV7-4
d_gene: NA
j_gene: TRBJ2-1
CDR3nt: TGTGCCAGCAGCTTAATAACAAGGCAGTTCTTC
CDR3aa: CASSLITRQFF

abundance: few
v_gene: TRBV2
d_gene: NA
j_gene: TRBJ1-5
CDR3nt: TGTGCCAGCAGCCTAACAGGGCGGCAGCCCCAGCATTTT
CDR3aa: CASSLTGRQPQHF

abundance: few
v_gene: TRBV7-3
d_gene: TRBD1
j_gene: TRBJ2-3
CDR3nt: TGTGCCAGCAGCGCGAATGGACAGGGCGTAGGAGATACGCAGTATTTT
CDR3aa: CASSANGQGVGDTQYF

abundance: many
v_gene: TRBV28
d_gene: TRBD1
j_gene: TRBJ2-3
CDR3nt: TGTGCCAGCAGCCGGAACAGGGGGCAGGGAACAGATACGCAGTATTTT
CDR3aa: CASSRNRGQGTDTQYF

abundance: NA
v_gene: TRBV7-3
d_gene: TRBD2
j_gene: TRBJ2-3
CDR3nt: TGTGCCAGCAGCTTAGTCGCGGGGGGGCTGGGCACAGATACGCAGTATTTT
CDR3aa: CASSLVAGGLGTDTQYF

abundance: few
v_gene: TRBV12-3/TRBV12-4
d_gene: NA
j_gene: TRBJ2-1
CDR3nt: TGTGCCAGCAACTCAGGCGGGCCCTCCTACAATGAGCAGTTCTTC
CDR3aa: CASNSGGPSYNEQFF

abundance: NA
v_gene: TRBV7-7
d_gene: TRBD1
j_gene: TRBJ2-3
CDR3nt: TGTGCTAGCAGCTTAGGGGCCCGGGACAGTAGCACAGATACGCAGTATTTT
CDR3aa: CASSLGARDSSTDTQYF